One and the same sample provided the 5 T cell receptor beta chains below, sequenced in a study of cytomegalovirus exposure and HLA in healthy donors. 60 Vbeta and 13 Jbeta primers were used in PCR. Data came from immunoSEQ multiplex PCR; TCRdb stores just in-frame clones and leaves some out. The repertoire consists of roughly 140,000 clones, with over 80% occurring once and the leading ten covering nearly 3.5%. The sequenced sample consisted of PBMCs. Source of these receptors: a male donor in good health and CMV-seronegative.

The V call is TRBV4-3, the J call TRBJ2-7, with D possibly matching TRBD1 (5 bases). Germline CDR1 LGHNA, CDR2 YSLEER. V lost 2 bases to trimming and J lost 2 bases, with 10 bases between them. This CDR3 comprises 14 residues. In DNA, the CDR3 is TGCGCCAGCAGCCAATTTACAGGAGCCTACGAGCAGTACTTC. It specifies CASSQFTGAYEQYF.

V and J are TRBV9 and TRBJ2-7, with 16 nucleotides matching TRBD2. This CDR3 has 18 amino acids. Germline values: CDR1 SGDLS, CDR2 YYNGEE. J gave up 3 bases and V 4 bases, and 10 bases lay outside the gene matches. DNA for the CDR3: TGTGCCAGCAGCATAGGAGGGACTAGCGGGAGGGCGGGCTACGAGCAGTACTTC. Amino acids: CASSIGGTSGRAGYEQYF. Based on the CDR3 plus reference TRBV9 and TRBJ2-7, the full variable domain is DSGVTQTPKHLITATGQRVTLRCSPRSGDLSVYWYQQSLDQGLQFLIQYYNGEERAKGNILERFSAQQFPDLHSELNLSSLELGDSALYFCASSIGGTSGRAGYEQYFGPGTRLTVT.

The chain links TRBV19 to TRBJ1-1, with 9 nucleotides matching TRBD1. Germline assignment: CDR1 LNHDA and CDR2 SQIVND (reference sequence). V trimming: 4 bases; J trimming: 4 bases; junction bases outside the gene matches: 7. The CDR3 is made up of 15 amino acids. DNA of the CDR3: TGTGCCAGTAGTACTGAACAGGGGGCGCGCACTGAAGCTTTCTTT. Residues: CASSTEQGARTEAFF.

The chain joins TRBV28 to TRBJ2-1; the match to TRBD1 covers 10 bases. The CDR3 covers 16 residues. Per the germline V gene, CDR1 is MDHEN and CDR2 is SYDVKM. The V segment lost 7 bases and the J segment 5 bases; nucleotides outside the gene matches: 11. The CDR3 DNA reads as TGTGCCAGCAACGGAAGACAGGGGGCAGGCCACAATGAGCAGTTCTTC. It codes for CASNGRQGAGHNEQFF. The variable domain in full, completed from reference TRBV28 and TRBJ2-1, reads DVKVTQSSRYLVKRTGEKVFLECVQDMDHENMFWYRQDPGLGLRLIYFSYDVKMKEKGDIPEGYSVSREKKERFSLILESASTNQTSMYLCASNGRQGAGHNEQFFGPGTRLTVL.

This chain connects TRBV28 to TRBJ2-7; maybe TRBD1 (6 bases). V was shortened by 6 bases and J by 2 bases, with 14 bases between the two germline ends. The V gene's germline CDR1 is MDHEN and CDR2 SYDVKM. CDR3 length equals 14 residues. In DNA form, the CDR3 reads TGTGCCAGCAGGCCCGGGACACCGCCCTACGAGCAGTACTTC. Amino acids: CASRPGTPPYEQYF.